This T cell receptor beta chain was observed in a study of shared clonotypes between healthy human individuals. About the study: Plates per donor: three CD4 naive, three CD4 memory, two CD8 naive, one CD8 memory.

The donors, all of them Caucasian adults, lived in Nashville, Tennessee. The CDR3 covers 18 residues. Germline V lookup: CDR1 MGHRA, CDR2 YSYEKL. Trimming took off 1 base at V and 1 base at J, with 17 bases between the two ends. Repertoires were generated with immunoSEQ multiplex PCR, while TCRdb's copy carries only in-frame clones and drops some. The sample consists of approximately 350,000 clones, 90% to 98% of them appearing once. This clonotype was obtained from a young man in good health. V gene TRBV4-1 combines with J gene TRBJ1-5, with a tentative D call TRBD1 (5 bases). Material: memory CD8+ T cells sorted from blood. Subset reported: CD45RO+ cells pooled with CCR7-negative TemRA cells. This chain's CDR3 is CASSQAFGAGMSNQPQHF. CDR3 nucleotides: TGCGCCAGCAGCCAAGCCTTCGGGGCGGGTATGAGCAATCAGCCCCAGCATTTT.